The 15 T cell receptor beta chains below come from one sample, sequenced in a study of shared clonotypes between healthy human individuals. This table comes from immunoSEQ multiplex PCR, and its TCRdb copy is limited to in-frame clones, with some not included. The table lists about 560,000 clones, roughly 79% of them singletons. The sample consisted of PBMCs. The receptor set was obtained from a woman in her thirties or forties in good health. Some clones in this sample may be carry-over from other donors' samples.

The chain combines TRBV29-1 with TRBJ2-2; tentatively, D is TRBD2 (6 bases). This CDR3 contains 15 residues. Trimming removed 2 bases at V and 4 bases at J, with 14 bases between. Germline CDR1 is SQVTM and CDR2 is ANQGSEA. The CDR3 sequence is CSVEPRGTSTGELFF. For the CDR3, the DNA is TGCAGCGTTGAACCGCGGGGAACCTCCACCGGGGAGCTGTTTTTT.

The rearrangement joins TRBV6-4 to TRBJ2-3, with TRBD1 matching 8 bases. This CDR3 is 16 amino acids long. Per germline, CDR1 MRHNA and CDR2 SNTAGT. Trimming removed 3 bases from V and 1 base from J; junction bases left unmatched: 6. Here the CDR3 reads CASSESVTGGTDTQYF. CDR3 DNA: TGTGCCAGCAGTGAATCCGTGACAGGGGGCACAGATACGCAGTATTTT.

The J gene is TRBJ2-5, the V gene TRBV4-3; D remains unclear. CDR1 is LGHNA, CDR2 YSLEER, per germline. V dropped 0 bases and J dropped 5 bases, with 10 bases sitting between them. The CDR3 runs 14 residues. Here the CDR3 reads CASSQESPGETQYF. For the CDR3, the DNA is TGCGCCAGCAGCCAAGAGTCCCCCGGGGAGACCCAGTACTTC.

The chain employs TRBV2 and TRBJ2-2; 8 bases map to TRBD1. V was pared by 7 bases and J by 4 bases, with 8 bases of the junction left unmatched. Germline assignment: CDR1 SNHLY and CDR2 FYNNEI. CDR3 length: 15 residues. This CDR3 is CASKLDRESTGELFF. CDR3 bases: TGTGCCAGCAAACTGGACAGGGAAAGCACCGGGGAGCTGTTTTTT.

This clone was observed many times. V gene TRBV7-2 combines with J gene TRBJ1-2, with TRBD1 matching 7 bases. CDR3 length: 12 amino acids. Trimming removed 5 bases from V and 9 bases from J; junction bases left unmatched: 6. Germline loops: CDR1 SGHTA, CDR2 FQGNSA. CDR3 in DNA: TGTGCCAGCAGCGTCGGACAGGCTAGCTACACCTTC. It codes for CASSVGQASYTF.

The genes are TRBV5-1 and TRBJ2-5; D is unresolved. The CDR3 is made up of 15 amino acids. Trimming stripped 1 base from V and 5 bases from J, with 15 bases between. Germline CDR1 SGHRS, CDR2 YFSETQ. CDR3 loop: CASSLNGESWETQYF. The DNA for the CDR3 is TGCGCCAGCAGCTTGAACGGCGAGAGTTGGGAGACCCAGTACTTC.

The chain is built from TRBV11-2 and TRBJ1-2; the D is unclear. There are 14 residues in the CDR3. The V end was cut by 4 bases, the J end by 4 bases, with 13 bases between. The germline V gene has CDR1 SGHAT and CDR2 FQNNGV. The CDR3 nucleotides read TGTGCCAGCAGCTCCCCCCGGAGCCTCTATGGCTACACCTTC. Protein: CASSSPRSLYGYTF.

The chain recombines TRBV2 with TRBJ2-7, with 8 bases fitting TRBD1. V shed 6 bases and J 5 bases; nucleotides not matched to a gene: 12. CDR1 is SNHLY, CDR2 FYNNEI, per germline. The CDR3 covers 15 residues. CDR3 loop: CASREQDREFDEQYF. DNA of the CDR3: TGTGCCAGCAGGGAGCAGGACAGGGAGTTCGACGAGCAGTACTTC.

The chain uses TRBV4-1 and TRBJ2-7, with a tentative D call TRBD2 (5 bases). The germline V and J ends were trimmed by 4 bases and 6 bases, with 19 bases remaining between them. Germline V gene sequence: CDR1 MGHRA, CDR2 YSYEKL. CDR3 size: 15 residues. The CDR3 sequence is CASSPSPARGSEQYF. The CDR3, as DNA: TGCGCCAGCAGCCCCTCACCGGCCCGGGGTTCCGAGCAGTACTTC.

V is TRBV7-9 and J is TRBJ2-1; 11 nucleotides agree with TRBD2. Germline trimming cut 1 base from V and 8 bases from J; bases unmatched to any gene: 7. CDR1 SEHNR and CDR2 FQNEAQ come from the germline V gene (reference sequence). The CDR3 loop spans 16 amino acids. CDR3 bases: TGTGCCAGCAGCTTAGTTAGCGGGAGGGCCTCATATGAGCAGTTCTTC. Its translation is CASSLVSGRASYEQFF.

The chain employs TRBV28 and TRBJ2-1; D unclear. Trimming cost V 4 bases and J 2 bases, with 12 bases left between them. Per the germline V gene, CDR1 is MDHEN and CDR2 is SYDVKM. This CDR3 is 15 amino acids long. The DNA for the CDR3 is TGTGCCAGCAGTTCGCCTCGGCGTACCTACAATGAGCAGTTCTTC. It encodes CASSSPRRTYNEQFF.

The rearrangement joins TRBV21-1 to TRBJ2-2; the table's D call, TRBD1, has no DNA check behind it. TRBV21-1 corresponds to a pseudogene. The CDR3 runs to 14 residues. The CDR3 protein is CASWTGVNTGELFF. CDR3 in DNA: TGTGCCAGTTGGACAGGGGTTAACACCGGGGAGCTGTTTTTT.

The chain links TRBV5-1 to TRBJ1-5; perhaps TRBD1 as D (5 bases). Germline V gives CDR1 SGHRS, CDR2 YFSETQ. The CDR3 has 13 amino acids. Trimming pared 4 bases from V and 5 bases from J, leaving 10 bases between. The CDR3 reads CASSQQGDQPQHF. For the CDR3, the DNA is TGCGCCAGCAGCCAGCAGGGAGATCAGCCCCAGCATTTT.

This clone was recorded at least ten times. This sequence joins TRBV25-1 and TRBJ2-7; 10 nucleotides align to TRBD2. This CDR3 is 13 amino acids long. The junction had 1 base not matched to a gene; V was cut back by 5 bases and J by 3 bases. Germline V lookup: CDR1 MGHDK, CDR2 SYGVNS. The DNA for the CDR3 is TGTGCCAGCAGTCGGACTAGCGGCTACGAGCAGTACTTC. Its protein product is CASSRTSGYEQYF.

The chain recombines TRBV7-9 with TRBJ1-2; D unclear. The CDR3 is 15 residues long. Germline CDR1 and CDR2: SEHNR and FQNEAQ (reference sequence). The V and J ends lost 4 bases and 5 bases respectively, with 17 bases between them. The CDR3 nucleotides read TGTGCCAGCAGCTCCCCAGGTGGGGATGTTTATGGCTACACCTTC. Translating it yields CASSSPGGDVYGYTF.